The T cell receptor beta chain under discussion was sequenced for a study of technical replicates of blood from a few donors. TCRdb keeps only in-frame clones here, not all; method: immunoSEQ multiplex PCR. The sample shows tens of thousands of clones, 85% to 95% of them seen only once. V dropped 7 bases and J dropped 6 bases, with 10 bases sitting between them. The CDR3 loop spans 11 amino acids. Germline assignment: CDR1 LNHDA and CDR2 SQIVND (reference sequence). The sequence was obtained from a human donor in good health. The sequenced sample consisted of T cells isolated from PBMCs. The genes are TRBV19 and TRBJ2-7, with D perhaps TRBD1 (5 bases). CDR3 in amino acids: CASMGQFEQYF. The CDR3 region has the DNA TGTGCCAGTATGGGGCAGTTCGAGCAGTACTTC.